Following are 6 T cell receptor beta chains from one sample sequenced in a study of blood T cell repertoires in COVID-19. The method was immunoSEQ multiplex PCR; TCRdb's version includes in-frame clones alone and lacks a portion of them. Among just over 250,000 clones listed, about 90% were seen once. The sequenced material came from peripheral blood. Receptors were obtained from a person between 18 and 35 years old with COVID-19, enrolled during active disease.

This rearrangement joins TRBV2 to TRBJ2-5; D not certain. Germline loops: CDR1 SNHLY, CDR2 FYNNEI. Trimming shortened V by 5 bases and J by 1 base, and 14 bases separated the two germline ends. The length of the CDR3 is 15 residues. CDR3 in amino acids: CASSTSGRIQETQYF. In DNA form, the CDR3 reads TGTGCCAGCAGTACCTCTGGGCGTATCCAAGAGACCCAGTACTTC.

The V call is TRBV5-6, the J call TRBJ1-6, with 7 bases lining up with TRBD1. Per germline, CDR1 SGHDT and CDR2 YYEEEE. The ends lost 3 bases at V and 7 bases at J; junction bases unmatched: 7. This CDR3 comprises 15 residues. The CDR3 here is CASSSAGTVNSPLHF. As DNA, the CDR3 is TGTGCCAGCAGCTCGGCCGGGACAGTAAATTCACCCCTCCACTTT.

The chain is built from TRBV4-3 and TRBJ2-1; weak D call: TRBD2 (6 bases). V was shortened by 4 bases and J by 6 bases, with 19 bases between the two germline ends. The CDR3 is 16 residues long. Germline CDR1 and CDR2: LGHNA and YSLEER. The CDR3 DNA is TGCGCCAGCAGCCCATCGCCGTCGACTAGGGCCAATGAGCAGTTCTTC. This encodes CASSPSPSTRANEQFF.

The rearrangement links TRBV27 to TRBJ2-5, with 10 bases aligning to TRBD1. The CDR3 extends over 15 amino acids. Trimming took 5 bases from V and 5 from J; bases not matched to a gene: 8. The germline V gene encodes CDR1 MNHEY and CDR2 SMNVEV (reference sequence). CDR3 sequence reads: CASSTWTGGTETQYF. DNA of the CDR3: TGTGCCAGCAGTACCTGGACAGGGGGGACGGAGACCCAGTACTTC.

The rearrangement joins TRBV5-4 to TRBJ2-1; TRBD2 matches at 15 bases. V lost 4 bases and J lost 5; bases outside the gene matches: 7. Per the germline V gene, CDR1 is SGHNT and CDR2 is YYREEE (reference sequence). This CDR3 contains 17 residues. The CDR3 loop is CASSGLAGGPVDNEQFF. In nucleotides, the CDR3 is TGTGCCAGCAGCGGACTAGCGGGAGGGCCGGTTGACAATGAGCAGTTCTTC.

In DNA form, the CDR3 reads TGTGCCAGCAGTTTACTAGCGGTGACCTACAATGAGCAGTTCTTC. Translated: CASSLLAVTYNEQFF. The chain is built from TRBV6-5 and TRBJ2-1; 8 nucleotides match TRBD2. The V gene's germline CDR1 is MNHEY and CDR2 SVGAGI. With 4 bases clipped from V and 2 bases from J, the junction kept 4 bases outside the gene matches. The CDR3 spans 15 residues.